This TCR beta chain was recorded in a study of T-cell reconstitution after alpha-beta-depleted transplantation in children listed by TCRdb under 2016. Background for the entire study: Using TCR repertoire profiling, the study quantitatively followed how T-cell immune reconstitution unfolded in children after TCRalphabeta/CD19-depleted allogeneic hematopoietic cell transplantation.

This clonotype was seen more than once but under ten times. What antigen it recognizes has not been identified. No much larger clone exists at a distance of one base, and base qualities are not known. The library was built by means of PCR. The data were produced on an Illumina HiSeq 2500. TCR library preparation used molecular barcoding, with unique molecular identifiers applied to normalize quantification of the TCRbeta repertoire. The raw public reads went through TCRdb reprocessing: fastp at Q25, MiXCR clone calling, in-frame beta chains kept. Identical CDR3 protein sequences are pooled into one entry, listed with their most common genes and DNA. This sample holds around 680,000 distinct CDR3 sequences; roughly 17% were observed only once. 1.1% of the sample goes to the ten largest clones. From its cysteine to its phenylalanine, the CDR3 spans 16 amino acids. The CDR3 DNA has 48 bases and is translated from base 1. The CDR1 and CDR2 encoded by the germline V gene are MNHEY and SVGAGI. Ends trimmed: V by 4 bases, J by 7 bases; bases unmatched to a gene: 10.

The starting material was PBMCs from the stem cell graft donor, obtained from the stem cell graft. The TCR was taken from a human donor who donated a stem cell graft to a child with acute myeloid leukemia. The sequence links TRBV6-5 to TRBJ1-4, with 9 central nucleotides matching TRBD1. The CDR3 protein sequence reads: CASSFQTGGLAEKLFF. The sequence in DNA is TGTGCCAGCAGTTTCCAAACAGGGGGCCTCGCTGAAAAACTGTTTTTT.